Shown below are 14 T cell receptor beta chains from a single sample sequenced in a study of T cell clonotyping in hematopoietic cell transplantation (dated by TCRdb to the early 2020s). The sample's time point, from its label and the paper: 100 days after allo-HCT. Library creation used the immunoSEQ multiplex PCR assay. TCRdb took this table from immuneACCESS and kept in-frame rearrangements with V and J called. Such tables lack part of the clones; where checked against another copy, unresolved V genes explain under half of the gap, and the rest is unexplained. Recorded for this sample are 6,000 to 9,000 clones; roughly 89% of them occurred a single time. The top ten clones comprise 5.5% of the sample. The input for sequencing was PBMCs, taken 100 days after allogeneic stem cell transplant. The receptors stem from a male patient between 45 and 59 years old who had an allogeneic stem cell transplant from a related donor, so the T cells may come from the graft donor. Some clones in this sample may be carry-over from other donors' samples.

CDR3 region: CASSEARGETQYF. Here the CDR3 DNA reads TGTGCCAGCAGTGAGGCCCGAGGAGAGACCCAGTACTTC. This sequence joins TRBV6-1 and TRBJ2-5; D is ambiguous. Germline CDR1 and CDR2: MNHNS and SASEGT. Trimming stripped 3 bases from V and 4 bases from J, with 9 bases between. There are 13 residues in the CDR3.

The chain links TRBV19 to TRBJ2-7, with TRBD1 matching 10 bases. The trim removed 8 bases at V and 2 bases at J, leaving 6 bases unmatched. The CDR3 loop spans 14 amino acids. The germline CDR1 and CDR2 sequences are LNHDA and SQIVND (reference sequence). The CDR3, as DNA: TGTGCCAGTCGAACCGGGACAGGGGCCTACGAGCAGTACTTC. As protein: CASRTGTGAYEQYF.

CDR3 nucleotides: TGTGCCAGCAGTTACTCGACCAGGGCTGGAAACACCATATATTTT. This sequence encodes CASSYSTRAGNTIYF. The chain uses TRBV6-6 and TRBJ1-3; a possible D gene is TRBD1 (5 bases). Trimming removed 0 bases at V and 2 bases at J, with 8 bases between. The length of the CDR3 is 15 residues. Germline V CDR1 and CDR2: MNHNY, SVGAGI (reference sequence).

A single count supports this clone. The chain uses TRBV25-1 and TRBJ1-1, with TRBD1 as a possible D gene (5 bases). Germline loops: CDR1 MGHDK, CDR2 SYGVNS. V lost 10 bases and J lost 4, with 16 bases in between. The CDR3 is 13 residues long. CDR3 nucleotide sequence: TGTGCCACCGGGGAACTGGGGGGCACTGAAGCTTTCTTT. Its translation: CATGELGGTEAFF. Full variable domain (rest looked up from reference TRBV25-1 and TRBJ1-1): EADIYQTPRYLVIGTGKKITLECSQTMGHDKMYWYQQDPGMELHLIHYSYGVNSTEKGDLSSESTVSRIRTEHFPLTLESARPSHTSQYLCATGELGGTEAFFGQGTRLTVV.

Only one count was recorded for this clone. The chain couples TRBV30 to TRBJ1-6; D remains unclear. CDR3 length equals 14 residues. Trimming took 7 bases from V and 1 from J, leaving 11 bases between them. From germline, CDR1 is GTSNPN and CDR2 SVGIG (reference sequence). The CDR3 region has the DNA TGTGCCTACTCAGAAGAATCCTATAATTCACCCCTCCACTTT. Residues: CAYSEESYNSPLHF.

The chain combines TRBV10-3 with TRBJ1-2, with TRBD1 matching over 8 bases. The V and J ends lost 10 bases and 8 bases, in that order; junction bases with no gene match: 12. The V gene's germline CDR1 is ENHRY and CDR2 SYGVKD. The CDR3 covers 13 residues. CDR3 coding DNA: TGTGCCACCCTTGGGACAGGTTCTCTAGGCTACACCTTC. The encoded protein is CATLGTGSLGYTF.

The gene calls are TRBV19 and TRBJ1-2; D is undetermined. This CDR3 is 15 amino acids long. Per the germline V gene, CDR1 is LNHDA and CDR2 is SQIVND (reference sequence). Trimming stripped 5 bases from V and 7 bases from J, with 20 bases between. DNA for the CDR3: TGTGCCAGTAGTCCATCAAGAGCCCGGGAGAGTGGCTACACCTTC. Translated, it gives CASSPSRARESGYTF.

The chain combines TRBV2 with TRBJ1-6; D is unresolved. Germline V gives CDR1 SNHLY, CDR2 FYNNEI. The CDR3 runs 14 residues. Trimming left V 3 bases short and J 14 bases short, with 17 bases between. The CDR3 loop is CASSEFKVLLALHF. For the CDR3, the DNA is TGTGCCAGCAGTGAGTTTAAGGTCCTCTTAGCCCTCCACTTT.

The chain joins TRBV6-5 to TRBJ2-2, with a weak D call TRBD2 (6 bases). With 6 bases removed from V and 7 bases from J, the gap between germline ends came to 18 bases. Germline assignment: CDR1 MNHEY and CDR2 SVGAGI. There are 15 residues in the CDR3. This chain's CDR3 is CASRSDGRISGELFF. CDR3 in DNA: TGTGCCAGCAGGTCGGACGGGAGAATCAGCGGGGAGCTGTTTTTT.

V usage is TRBV30 and J usage is TRBJ1-2, with D hard to call. Germline values: CDR1 GTSNPN, CDR2 SVGIG (reference sequence). CDR3 length equals 14 residues. Trimming took off 0 bases at V and 5 bases at J, with 13 bases between the two ends. CDR3 sequence: CAWSVISRGYGYTF. The CDR3 bases are TGTGCCTGGAGTGTAATAAGCCGAGGTTATGGCTACACCTTC.

The chain links TRBV5-6 to TRBJ1-1; weak D call: TRBD1 (6 bases). CDR1 is SGHDT and CDR2 is YYEEEE in the germline V gene. V lost 4 bases, J lost 3 bases, and 16 bases lay in between. This CDR3 is built from 15 residues. CDR3 sequence: CASSLLQGADTEAFF. DNA for the CDR3: TGTGCCAGCAGCCTACTACAGGGAGCGGACACTGAAGCTTTCTTT.

This clone was detected only a few times. The CDR3 DNA follows: TGTGCCAGCAGCTTGGGGGACAGGTATAATTCACCCCTCCACTTT. This translates into CASSLGDRYNSPLHF. The chain couples TRBV5-5 to TRBJ1-6, with 8 bases matching TRBD1. Germline V gene sequence: CDR1 SGHKS, CDR2 YYEKEE (reference sequence). The CDR3 spans 15 residues. Losses at the gene ends were 0 bases for V and 4 bases for J; bases not matched to a gene: 0.

The chain employs TRBV10-3 and TRBJ1-1, with TRBD1 matching over 7 bases. J lost 3 bases, V lost 4 bases, and 2 bases had no gene match. The CDR3 is 13 amino acids. CDR1 ENHRY and CDR2 SYGVKD come from the germline V gene. DNA of the CDR3: TGTGCCATCAGTGGCGGGACAGACACTGAAGCTTTCTTT. Amino acids: CAISGGTDTEAFF.

The V gene is TRBV25-1, the J gene TRBJ1-2; 7 bases match TRBD1. CDR3 length equals 13 residues. Trimming took 6 bases from V and 2 from J; bases not matched to a gene: 3. Germline V gives CDR1 MGHDK, CDR2 SYGVNS. The CDR3 sequence is CASSEQGNYGYTF. CDR3 sequence (DNA): TGTGCCAGCAGCGAACAGGGGAACTATGGCTACACCTTC.